This record looks at one T cell receptor (beta chain) sequence and its context. Its specificity is not known. For the second PCR, which ran for about 6 to 11 cycles, a sample-barcoded 5' primer and a J-beta primer mix were used. A template-switch adaptor containing 12 random nucleotides labeled each cDNA molecule. TCRdb re-derived calls from the 5' RACE reads in MiXCR, one entry per CDR3 protein. This repertoire shows about a million distinct CDR3 sequences, about two fifths found once; its top ten account for roughly 13%. These data belong to a study of blood T cells in healthy people across ages. General observations from the study: Estimated diversity across one million T cells was deemed an underestimate.

Germline CDR1 LGHNA, CDR2 YNFKEQ. The CDR3 covers 16 residues. Trimming shortened V by 0 bases and J by 4 bases, and 13 bases separated the two germline ends. The rearrangement joins TRBV4-2 to TRBJ1-5, with TRBD1 as a possible D gene (6 bases). The receptor comes from a young man in good health. The sample taken for sequencing was blood. CDR3: CASSQDGQRGNQPQHF. CDR3 nucleotide sequence: TGTGCCAGCAGCCAAGACGGACAGCGAGGGAATCAGCCCCAGCATTTT.